The clone carrying this TCR beta chain was picked up one time. The source of the sample is a study of T cell changes during pregnancy in multiple sclerosis. Method: immunoSEQ multiplex PCR; TCRdb's copy keeps in-frame clones and lacks some. The table has about 110,000 clones, roughly 92% seen once. The germline V gene has CDR1 SGHTA and CDR2 FQGNSA. Losses at the gene ends were 3 bases for V and 4 bases for J; bases not matched to a gene: 8. The CDR3 has 17 residues. This sequence joins TRBV7-2 and TRBJ2-1; 11 bases match TRBD2. This receptor was identified in a female donor with multiple sclerosis, enrolled in a pregnancy study. Sequencing was performed on peripheral blood, taken in the third trimester of pregnancy. The CDR3 DNA follows: TGTGCCAGCAGCTTGCTCCCGACTAGCGGGGTATACAATGAGCAGTTCTTC. Translation: CASSLLPTSGVYNEQFF.